The rows below give T cell receptor beta chains drawn from one sample of a study of T cells in tuberculosis. Generated by immunoSEQ multiplex PCR, the TCRdb table keeps only in-frame clones and is missing some. The table records about 59,000 clones, 80% to 85% of them present only once. Sequencing was performed on CD1b-GMM tetramer-negative cells sorted from PBMCs. The source of these receptors is an adult woman with latent tuberculosis. Both conserved end residues are part of each CDR3. A D gene is named only where the DNA matches it firmly. Clone size appears in some rows only: once, few, many, or a class for an expanded clone.

abundance | j_gene | d_gene | v_gene | CDR3nt | CDR3aa
once | TRBJ2-5 | TRBD1 | TRBV5-1 | TGCGCCAGCAGCCTCAGGGGGTGGGAGACCCAGTACTTC | CASSLRGWETQYF
- | TRBJ2-3 | TRBD1 | TRBV5-4 | TGTGCCAGCAGCACCGACAGGGCAGATACGCAGTATTTT | CASSTDRADTQYF
- | TRBJ2-5 | TRBD2 | TRBV27 | TGTGCCAGCAGTCTCACTGGACTAGCGGGAGCGTTTCAAGAGACCCAGTACTTC | CASSLTGLAGAFQETQYF
once | TRBJ2-1 | TRBD2 | TRBV25-1 | TGTGCCAGCAGCGGGACTAGCGACAATGAGCAGTTCTTC | CASSGTSDNEQFF
- | TRBJ2-1 | - | TRBV2 | TGTGCCAGCAGTGAAATCCGGGGGTACAATGAGCAGTTCTTC | CASSEIRGYNEQFF
few | TRBJ1-3 | - | TRBV27 | TGTGCCAGCAGTTCGATAGGGGGGGGCCGGGCGGGAAACACCATATATTTT | CASSSIGGGRAGNTIYF
- | TRBJ2-1 | - | TRBV14 | TGTGCCAGCAGCAGGACAGAGTACTACAATGAGCAGTTCTTC | CASSRTEYYNEQFF
few | TRBJ1-2 | TRBD1 | TRBV5-4 | TGTGCCAGCAGCAAACCGGGACAGGGGGCTGGGGGCTACACCTTC | CASSKPGQGAGGYTF
- | TRBJ2-6 | TRBD1 | TRBV28 | TGTGCCAGCACCTTTGACAGGGGCTCTGGGGCCAACGTCCTGACTTTC | CASTFDRGSGANVLTF
- | TRBJ2-1 | - | TRBV19 | TGTGCCAGTAGTATTAACGGGAGAGGCAATGAGCAGTTCTTC | CASSINGRGNEQFF
once | TRBJ1-1 | - | TRBV5-6 | TGTGCCAGCAGCTTGGCCTATGACACTGAAGCTTTCTTT | CASSLAYDTEAFF
- | TRBJ2-7 | TRBD1 | TRBV28 | TGTGCCAGCAGTTTACCTACAGGGGATAGCTCCTACGAGCAGTACTTC | CASSLPTGDSSYEQYF
- | TRBJ2-4 | - | TRBV29-1 | TGCAGCGTGGCCGACAGGTTAGCCAAAAACATTCAGTACTTC | CSVADRLAKNIQYF
- | TRBJ2-2 | - | TRBV6-5 | TGTGCCAGCAGAGGGGCGCAATACACCGGGGAGCTGTTTTTT | CASRGAQYTGELFF
- | TRBJ2-7 | - | TRBV20-1 | TGCAGTGCTAGTACTAGGGATGGGCAGTACTTC | CSASTRDGQYF
- | TRBJ1-4 | - | TRBV28 | TGTGCCAGCAAGGGCCAGGGCCTACTTGCAACTAATGAAAAACTGTTTTTT | CASKGQGLLATNEKLFF
- | TRBJ2-1 | - | TRBV7-2 | TGTGCCAGCAGCTTAAATAGGGGGAACTACAATGAGCAGTTCTTC | CASSLNRGNYNEQFF
- | TRBJ2-3 | TRBD2 | TRBV5-1 | TGCGCCAGCAGCCCGACTAGCGGGACAGATACGCAGTATTTT | CASSPTSGTDTQYF
- | TRBJ2-7 | TRBD1 | TRBV28 | TGTGCCAGCAATACCCCGACAGGGGTAAGGTACGAGCAGTACTTC | CASNTPTGVRYEQYF
- | TRBJ2-2 | TRBD1 | TRBV9 | TGTGCCAGCAGCCCGCGGACAGGGGGGGCAACCGGGGAGCTGTTTTTT | CASSPRTGGATGELFF
- | TRBJ1-1 | - | TRBV7-3 | TGTGCCAGCAGCACACAGCAGAACACTGAAGCTTTCTTT | CASSTQQNTEAFF
- | TRBJ1-2 | TRBD1 | TRBV5-1 | TGCGCCAGCAGCTCTAGACAGGGAGTGGACTATGGCTACACCTTC | CASSSRQGVDYGYTF
- | TRBJ1-2 | - | TRBV28 | TGTGCCAGCAGTCCGGAGGCCTTTTATGGCTACACCTTC | CASSPEAFYGYTF
few | TRBJ2-4 | TRBD2 | TRBV28 | TGTGCCAGCAGTTTAATCCTAGCGGGGGAGCCCGCCAAAAACATTCAGTACTTC | CASSLILAGEPAKNIQYF
- | TRBJ1-1 | - | TRBV29-1 | TGCAGCGTTGAGGGGCAGGTGGGCACTGAAGCTTTCTTT | CSVEGQVGTEAFF
- | TRBJ1-1 | - | TRBV5-6 | TGTGCCAGCAGCTTGTCCCGACAGCTTATCATGAACACTGAAGCTTTCTTT | CASSLSRQLIMNTEAFF
- | TRBJ2-7 | TRBD2 | TRBV6-1 | TGTGCCAGCATAAGGGCTAGCGGGGGAGAGAAGCAGTACTTC | CASIRASGGEKQYF
- | TRBJ2-5 | - | TRBV5-1 | TGCGCCAGCAGCTTGTTCGGGGGTGAGACCCAGTACTTC | CASSLFGGETQYF
- | TRBJ2-7 | - | TRBV19 | TGTGCCAGTAGTCCAAGGAGGAGCTCCTACGAGCAGTACTTC | CASSPRRSSYEQYF
- | TRBJ2-7 | TRBD1 | TRBV7-6 | TGTGCCAGCAGCTTCGGGACAGGAGGCGAGCAGTACTTC | CASSFGTGGEQYF
- | TRBJ2-7 | - | TRBV21-1 | TGTGCCAGCAGCAAAGAGGAGATCTACGAGCAGTACTTC | CASSKEEIYEQYF
- | TRBJ1-6 | - | TRBV30 | TGTGCCTGGAGCAGGGACTTTAAAGGACCCCTCCACTTT | CAWSRDFKGPLHF
- | TRBJ2-7 | TRBD1 | TRBV19 | TGTGCCAGTAGTCCCGTCAATACAGGGGGTGATCCCTACGAGCAGTACTTC | CASSPVNTGGDPYEQYF
- | TRBJ2-1 | TRBD2 | TRBV7-9 | TGTGCCAGCAGCCCCGGGACTAGGGTCCTAAGCAATGAGCAGTTCTTC | CASSPGTRVLSNEQFF
- | TRBJ2-2 | TRBD1 | TRBV7-7 | TGTGCCAGCAGCTCCGACAGGGACACCGGGGAGCTGTTTTTT | CASSSDRDTGELFF
- | TRBJ1-4 | TRBD1 | TRBV9 | TGTGCCAGCAGCTCAAGGGGGCAGTCTAATGAAAAACTGTTTTTT | CASSSRGQSNEKLFF
- | TRBJ2-3 | TRBD2 | TRBV11-2 | TGTGCCAGCAGCTTACTAGCGGGGGGTCCTCTCACAGATACGCAGTATTTT | CASSLLAGGPLTDTQYF
- | TRBJ2-3 | TRBD1 | TRBV5-4 | TGTGCCAGCAGCTGGGGACAGATTCTTAGCACAGATACGCAGTATTTT | CASSWGQILSTDTQYF
- | TRBJ2-3 | - | TRBV18 | TGTGCCAGCTCACCACCGACACTAGACTCTAGCACAGATACGCAGTATTTT | CASSPPTLDSSTDTQYF
- | TRBJ2-5 | - | TRBV29-1 | TGCAGCGCTCTCACTGGCGGGGCAGTGGAGACCCAGTACTTC | CSALTGGAVETQYF
- | TRBJ2-3 | TRBD1 | TRBV27 | TGTGCCAGCAGTACCCCTACCGGGACAGGAGGCACAGATACGCAGTATTTT | CASSTPTGTGGTDTQYF
- | TRBJ2-7 | - | TRBV7-9 | TGTGCCAGCAGCTTAACAGGGTACGAGCAGTACTTC | CASSLTGYEQYF
- | TRBJ1-2 | TRBD1 | TRBV18 | TGTGCCAGCTCACCCCTACTTGGACAGGGGACTGGCTACACCTTC | CASSPLLGQGTGYTF
- | TRBJ2-2 | TRBD2 | TRBV9 | TGTGCCAGCAGCGTAGCGACTAGCGGGACCGGGGAGCTGTTTTTT | CASSVATSGTGELFF
- | TRBJ1-1 | - | TRBV28 | TGTGCCAGCAGTTTATCTACAGGGCGAGGTAACACTGAAGCTTTCTTT | CASSLSTGRGNTEAFF
- | TRBJ2-7 | TRBD2 | TRBV6-1 | TGTGCCAGCACTCAGACTAGCGGGGGAATATACGAGCAGTACTTC | CASTQTSGGIYEQYF
- | TRBJ2-7 | TRBD2 | TRBV6-5 | TGTGCCAGCAGTTACAGCTATAGCGGGGGACGTCCCGAGCAGTACTTC | CASSYSYSGGRPEQYF
few | TRBJ2-1 | TRBD1 | TRBV6-1 | TGTGCCAGCAAAAAGGAAGGGGGCGCCTACAATGAGCAGTTCTTC | CASKKEGGAYNEQFF
few | TRBJ2-7 | TRBD1 | TRBV6-5 | TGTGCCAGCAGGGACAGGTACGAGCAGTACTTC | CASRDRYEQYF
few | TRBJ1-1 | TRBD1 | TRBV5-4 | TGTGCCAGCAGCTCTCAGAGAAGGGGGCGCAGAGCTTTCTTT | CASSSQRRGRRAFF
- | TRBJ1-1 | TRBD1 | TRBV30 | TGTGCCTGGAGTACCGGGACAGGGACGGCTATTGAAGCTTTCTTT | CAWSTGTGTAIEAFF
- | TRBJ1-3 | - | TRBV28 | TGTGCCAGCACCTCCCCCGGCTCAGGTCCTGGAAACACCATATATTTT | CASTSPGSGPGNTIYF
- | TRBJ2-7 | TRBD1 | TRBV18 | TGTGCCAGCTCACCTAACAGGGGGCGGTACGAGCAGTACTTC | CASSPNRGRYEQYF